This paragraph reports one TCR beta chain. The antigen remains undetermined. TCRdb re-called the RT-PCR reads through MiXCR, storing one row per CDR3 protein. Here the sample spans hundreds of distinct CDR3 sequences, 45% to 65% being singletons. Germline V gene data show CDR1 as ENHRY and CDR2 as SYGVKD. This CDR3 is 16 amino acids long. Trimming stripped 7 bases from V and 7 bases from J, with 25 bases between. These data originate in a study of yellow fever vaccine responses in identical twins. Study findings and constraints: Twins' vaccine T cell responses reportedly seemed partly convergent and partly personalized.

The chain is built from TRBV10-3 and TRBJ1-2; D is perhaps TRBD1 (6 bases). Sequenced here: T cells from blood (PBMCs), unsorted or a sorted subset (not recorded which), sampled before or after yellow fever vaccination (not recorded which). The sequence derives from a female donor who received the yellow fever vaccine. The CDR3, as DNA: TGTGCCATCAACTCCCGGGACACCCGAACGGTATCTGGCTACACCTTC. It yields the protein CAINSRDTRTVSGYTF.